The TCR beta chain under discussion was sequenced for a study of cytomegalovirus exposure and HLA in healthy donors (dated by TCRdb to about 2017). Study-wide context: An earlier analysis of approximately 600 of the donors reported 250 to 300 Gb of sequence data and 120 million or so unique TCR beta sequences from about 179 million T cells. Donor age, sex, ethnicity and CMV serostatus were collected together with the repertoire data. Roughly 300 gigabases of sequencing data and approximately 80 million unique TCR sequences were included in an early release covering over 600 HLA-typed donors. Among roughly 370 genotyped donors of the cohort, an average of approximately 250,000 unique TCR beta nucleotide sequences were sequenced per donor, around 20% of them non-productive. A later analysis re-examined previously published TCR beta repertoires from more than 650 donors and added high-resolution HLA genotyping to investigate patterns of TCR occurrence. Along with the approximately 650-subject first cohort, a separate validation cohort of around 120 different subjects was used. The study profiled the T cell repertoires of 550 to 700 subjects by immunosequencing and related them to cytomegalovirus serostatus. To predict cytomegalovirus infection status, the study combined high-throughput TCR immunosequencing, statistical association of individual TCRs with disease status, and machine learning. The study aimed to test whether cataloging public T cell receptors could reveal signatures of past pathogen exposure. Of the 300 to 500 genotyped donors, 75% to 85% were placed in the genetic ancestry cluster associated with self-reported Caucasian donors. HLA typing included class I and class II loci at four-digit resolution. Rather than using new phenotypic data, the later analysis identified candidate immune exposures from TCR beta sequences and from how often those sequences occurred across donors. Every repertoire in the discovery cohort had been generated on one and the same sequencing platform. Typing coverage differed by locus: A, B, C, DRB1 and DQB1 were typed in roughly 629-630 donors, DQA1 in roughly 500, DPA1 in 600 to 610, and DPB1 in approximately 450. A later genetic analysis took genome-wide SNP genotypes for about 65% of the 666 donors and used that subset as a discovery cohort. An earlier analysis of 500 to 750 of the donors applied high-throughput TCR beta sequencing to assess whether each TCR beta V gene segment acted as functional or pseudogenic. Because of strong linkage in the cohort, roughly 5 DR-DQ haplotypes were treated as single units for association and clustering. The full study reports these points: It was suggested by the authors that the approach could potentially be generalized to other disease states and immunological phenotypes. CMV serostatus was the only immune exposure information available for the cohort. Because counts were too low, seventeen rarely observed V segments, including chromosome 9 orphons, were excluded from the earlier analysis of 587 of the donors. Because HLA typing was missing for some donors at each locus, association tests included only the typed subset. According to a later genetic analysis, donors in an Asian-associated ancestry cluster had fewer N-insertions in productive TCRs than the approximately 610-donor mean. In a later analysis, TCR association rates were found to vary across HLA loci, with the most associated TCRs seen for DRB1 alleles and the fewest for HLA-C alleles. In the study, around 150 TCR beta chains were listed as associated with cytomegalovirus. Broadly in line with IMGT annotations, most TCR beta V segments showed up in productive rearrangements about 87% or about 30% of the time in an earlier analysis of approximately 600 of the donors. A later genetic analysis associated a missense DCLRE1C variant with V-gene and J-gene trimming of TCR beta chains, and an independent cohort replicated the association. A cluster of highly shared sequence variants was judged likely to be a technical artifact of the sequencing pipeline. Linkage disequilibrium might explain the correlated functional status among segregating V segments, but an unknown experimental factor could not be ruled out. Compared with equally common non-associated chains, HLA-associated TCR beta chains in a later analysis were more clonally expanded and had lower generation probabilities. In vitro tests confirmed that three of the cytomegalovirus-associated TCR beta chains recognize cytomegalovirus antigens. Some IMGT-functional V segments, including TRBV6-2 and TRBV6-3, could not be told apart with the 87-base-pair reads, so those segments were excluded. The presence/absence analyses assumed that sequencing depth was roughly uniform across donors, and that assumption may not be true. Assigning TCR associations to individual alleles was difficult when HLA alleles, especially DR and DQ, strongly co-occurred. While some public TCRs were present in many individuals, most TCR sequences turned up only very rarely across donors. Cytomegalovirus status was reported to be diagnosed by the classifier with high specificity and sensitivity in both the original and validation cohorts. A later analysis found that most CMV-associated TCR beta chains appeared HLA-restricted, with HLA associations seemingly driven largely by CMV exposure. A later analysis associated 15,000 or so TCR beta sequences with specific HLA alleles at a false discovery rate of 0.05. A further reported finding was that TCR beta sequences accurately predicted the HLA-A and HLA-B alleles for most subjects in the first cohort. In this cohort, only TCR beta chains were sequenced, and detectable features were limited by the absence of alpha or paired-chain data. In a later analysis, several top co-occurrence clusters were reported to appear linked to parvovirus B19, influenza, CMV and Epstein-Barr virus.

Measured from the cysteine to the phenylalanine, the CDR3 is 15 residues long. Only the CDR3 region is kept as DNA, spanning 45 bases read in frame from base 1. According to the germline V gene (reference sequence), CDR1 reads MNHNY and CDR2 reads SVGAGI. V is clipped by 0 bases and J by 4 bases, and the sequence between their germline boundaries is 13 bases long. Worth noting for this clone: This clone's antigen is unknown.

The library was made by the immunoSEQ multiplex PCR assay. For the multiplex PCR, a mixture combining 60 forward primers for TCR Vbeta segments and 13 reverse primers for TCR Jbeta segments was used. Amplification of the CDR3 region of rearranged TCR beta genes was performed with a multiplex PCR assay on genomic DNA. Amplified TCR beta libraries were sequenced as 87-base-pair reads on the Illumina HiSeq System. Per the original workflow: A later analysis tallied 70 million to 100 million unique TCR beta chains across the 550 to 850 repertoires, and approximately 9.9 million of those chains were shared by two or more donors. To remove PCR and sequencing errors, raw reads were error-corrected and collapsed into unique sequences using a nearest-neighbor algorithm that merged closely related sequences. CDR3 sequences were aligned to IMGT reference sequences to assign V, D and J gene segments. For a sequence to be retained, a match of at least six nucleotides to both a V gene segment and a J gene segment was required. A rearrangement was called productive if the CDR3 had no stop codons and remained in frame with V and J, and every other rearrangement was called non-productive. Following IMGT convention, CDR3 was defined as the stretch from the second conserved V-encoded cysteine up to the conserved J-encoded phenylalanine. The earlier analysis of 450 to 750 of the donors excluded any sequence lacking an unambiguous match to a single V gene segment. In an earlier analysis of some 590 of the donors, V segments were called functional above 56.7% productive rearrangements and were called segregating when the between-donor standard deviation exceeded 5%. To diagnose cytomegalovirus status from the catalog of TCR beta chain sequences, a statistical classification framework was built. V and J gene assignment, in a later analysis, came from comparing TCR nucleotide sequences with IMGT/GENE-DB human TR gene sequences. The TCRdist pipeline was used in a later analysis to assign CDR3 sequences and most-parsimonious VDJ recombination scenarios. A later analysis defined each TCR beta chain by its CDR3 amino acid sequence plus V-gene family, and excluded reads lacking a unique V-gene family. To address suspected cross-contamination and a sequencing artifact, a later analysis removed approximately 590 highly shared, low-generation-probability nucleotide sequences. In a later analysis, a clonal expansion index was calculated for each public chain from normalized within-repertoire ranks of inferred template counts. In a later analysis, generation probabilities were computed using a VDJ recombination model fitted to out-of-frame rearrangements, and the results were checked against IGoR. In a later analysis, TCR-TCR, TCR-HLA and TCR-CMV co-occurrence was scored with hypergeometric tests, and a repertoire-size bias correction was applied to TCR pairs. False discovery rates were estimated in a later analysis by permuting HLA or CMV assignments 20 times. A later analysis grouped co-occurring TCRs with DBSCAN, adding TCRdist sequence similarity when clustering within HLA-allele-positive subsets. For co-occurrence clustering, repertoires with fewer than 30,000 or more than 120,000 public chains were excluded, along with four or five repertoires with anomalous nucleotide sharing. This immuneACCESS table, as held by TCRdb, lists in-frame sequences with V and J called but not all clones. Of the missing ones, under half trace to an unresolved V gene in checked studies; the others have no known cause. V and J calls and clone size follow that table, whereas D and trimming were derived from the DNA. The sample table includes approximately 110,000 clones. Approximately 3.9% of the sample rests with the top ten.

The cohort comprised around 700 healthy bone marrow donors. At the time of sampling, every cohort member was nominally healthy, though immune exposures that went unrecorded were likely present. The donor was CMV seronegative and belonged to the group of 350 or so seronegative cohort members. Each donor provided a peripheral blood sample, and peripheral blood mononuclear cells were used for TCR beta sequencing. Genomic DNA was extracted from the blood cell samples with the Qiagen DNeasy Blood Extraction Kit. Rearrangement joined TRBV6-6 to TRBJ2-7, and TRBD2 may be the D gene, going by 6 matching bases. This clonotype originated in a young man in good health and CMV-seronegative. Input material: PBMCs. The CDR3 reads CASSYSTRGIYEQYF. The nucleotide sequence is TGTGCCAGCAGTTACTCGACCCGGGGGATTTACGAGCAGTACTTC.